This record concerns one T cell receptor (beta chain) sequence. Its target is unknown. The CDR3 contains 12 residues. The germline V and J ends were trimmed by 5 bases and 7 bases, with 11 bases remaining between them. CDR1 is SEHNR, CDR2 FQNEAQ, per germline (reference sequence). Individuals with alopecia areata gave both lesional scalp punch biopsies and peripheral blood for collection. The sample is drawn from a study of CD8+ T cells in alopecia areata. Study-wide context: The protocol delivered tofacitinib for 6 to 18 months, then withdrew it for 6 months.

Study results and limitations: The study found TCR sharing across patients less clear than in mice, possibly for HLA reasons.

cDNA prepared by RNA extraction and subsequent reverse transcription served as the template for sequencing. Here immunoSEQ multiplex PCR was the method, and the copy in TCRdb shows in-frame clones only, minus some. The top ten hold under 7.5% of the sample, which has around 140,000 clones, roughly 53% seen once. This sequence joins TRBV7-9 and TRBJ2-5, with D possibly TRBD2 on 5 matching bases. Sequencing used CD4+ T cells sorted from blood, obtained at week 0. The source of this sequence is a human donor with alopecia areata. CDR3 protein: CASSRTELTQYF. CDR3 in DNA: TGTGCCAGCAGCAGGACTGAGTTGACCCAGTACTTC.